The TCR beta chain under discussion was sequenced for a study of blood T cell repertoires in COVID-19. Trimming took 1 base from V and 5 from J; bases not matched to a gene: 3. CDR3 length equals 14 residues. Germline V lookup: CDR1 KGHSH, CDR2 LQKENI. The protocol was immunoSEQ multiplex PCR, while the TCRdb copy is restricted to in-frame clones and leaves out a portion. The sample has a few hundred thousand clones, roughly 82% seen once. The chain links TRBV18 to TRBJ2-7, with 9 bases that match TRBD1. The sequenced sample consisted of peripheral blood. This TCR came from a woman between 35 and 50 years old who had recovered from COVID-19. Here the CDR3 DNA reads TGTGCCAGCTCACCACGGACAGGGGAGCACGAGCAGTACTTC. Its protein product is CASSPRTGEHEQYF.